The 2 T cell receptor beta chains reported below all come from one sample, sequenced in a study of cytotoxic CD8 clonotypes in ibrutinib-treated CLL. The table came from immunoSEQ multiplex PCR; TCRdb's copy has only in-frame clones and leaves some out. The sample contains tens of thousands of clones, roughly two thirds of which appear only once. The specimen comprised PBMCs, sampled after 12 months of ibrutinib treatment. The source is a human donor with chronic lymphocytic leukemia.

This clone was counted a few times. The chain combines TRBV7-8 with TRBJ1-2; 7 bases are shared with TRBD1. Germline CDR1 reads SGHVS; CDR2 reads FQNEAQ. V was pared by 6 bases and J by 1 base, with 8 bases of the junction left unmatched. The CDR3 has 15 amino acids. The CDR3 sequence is CASRTGTASNYGYTF. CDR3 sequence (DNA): TGTGCCAGCAGAACCGGGACAGCTAGTAACTATGGCTACACCTTC.

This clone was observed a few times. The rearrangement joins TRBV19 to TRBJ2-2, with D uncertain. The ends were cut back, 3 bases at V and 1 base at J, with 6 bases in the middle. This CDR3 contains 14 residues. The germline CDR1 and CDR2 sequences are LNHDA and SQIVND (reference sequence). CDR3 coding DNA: TGTGCCAGTAGTATGGACGGGAACACCGGGGAGCTGTTTTTT. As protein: CASSMDGNTGELFF. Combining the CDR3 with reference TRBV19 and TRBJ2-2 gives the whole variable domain DGGITQSPKYLFRKEGQNVTLSCEQNLNHDAMYWYRQDPGQGLRLIYYSQIVNDFQKGDIAEGYSVSREKKESFPLTVTSAQKNPTAFYLCASSMDGNTGELFFGEGSRLTVL.